These T cell receptor beta chains were read from a single sample in a study of human T cells and chemical hapten exposure. TCRdb analysed the RACE reads with MiXCR anew, one entry per CDR3 protein. The table shows around 350,000 distinct CDR3 sequences, with 5.5% occurring only once. The sample in question was whole blood, obtained in connection with sensitization to the hapten diphenylcyclopropenone (DPC). The receptor source for this set is a woman between 18 and 29 years old with alopecia areata. Some clones in this sample may be carry-over from other donors' samples. Both conserved end residues are trimmed from each CDR3.

J gene,V gene,CDR3 protein
TRBJ2-7,TRBV6-2/TRBV6-3,ASTQDRKLEY
TRBJ2-3,TRBV21-1,ASIETSCTDTQY
TRBJ2-1,TRBV7-7,ASSWESGAYNEQF
TRBJ1-6,TRBV27,ASSSPTGKKGSPLH
TRBJ1-1,TRBV7-9,ASSSPDGTSGTEAF
TRBJ2-2,TRBV19,ASRPGTGTTGELF
TRBJ1-2,TRBV5-1,ASSLDLGYGYT
TRBJ1-1,TRBV14,ASSQDLGGPHTEAF
TRBJ2-4,TRBV2,ASSDVRAENIQY
TRBJ2-5,TRBV5-1,ASSLGDKETQY
TRBJ2-3,TRBV7-2,ASSRSGRYTDTQY
TRBJ2-3,TRBV24-1,DTSREAQGTDTQY
TRBJ2-3,TRBV9,ASSYSGEGTDTQY
TRBJ1-2,TRBV5-6,ASNREAFYGYT
TRBJ1-5,TRBV20-1,SASSQSNQPQH
TRBJ2-7,TRBV29-1,SVGTFYEQY
TRBJ2-5,TRBV10-3,AISATGREETQY
TRBJ1-6,TRBV3-1,ASSQGARDSPLH
TRBJ1-5,TRBV18,ASSQGAISNQPQH
TRBJ1-2,TRBV29-1,SVEDGLYGYT
TRBJ2-3,TRBV6-2/TRBV6-3,ASRRGTTDGADTQY
TRBJ2-3,TRBV9,ASSVARRDTEQY
TRBJ2-1,TRBV6-2/TRBV6-3,ASRTSRTSYNEQF
TRBJ2-6,TRBV5-5,ASGSRDSSGANVLT
TRBJ2-7,TRBV4-3,ASSRTQGSSYEQY
TRBJ2-7,TRBV20-1,SVDGPYEQY
TRBJ1-1,TRBV29-1,SVERELNTEAF
TRBJ2-7,TRBV28,ASSLIDTEQQY
TRBJ1-2,TRBV7-2,ASSLMQGVYGYT
TRBJ1-1,TRBV7-8,ASSLVTGRNTEAF
TRBJ1-5,TRBV12-3/TRBV12-4,ASSPAAGGYQPQH
TRBJ1-1,TRBV9,ASSVLMEMNTEAF
TRBJ2-4,TRBV6-2/TRBV6-3,ASSPGGLAGEAKNIQY
TRBJ1-2,TRBV3-1,ASSQDIGLYGYT
TRBJ1-6,TRBV10-3,ASTGDNSPLH
TRBJ1-3,TRBV7-8,ASSLDRALSGNTIY
TRBJ2-3,TRBV6-6,ASSYGPTDTQY